This note documents a single T cell receptor (beta chain) sequence. The antigen is not known. These data belong to a study of CD8 T cells in ankylosing spondylitis. Study observations and caveats: Disease-linked clones had a CD8+ phenotype and relatively low frequency in peripheral blood. Previously reported in reactive arthritis synovial fluid and blood were some of the motif variants. Reported data indicate significant enrichment of disease-linked clones within matched ankylosing spondylitis synovial fluid. What seemed typical of ankylosing spondylitis blood was a TCR beta motif built from fewer than ten highly homologous variants.

Trimming removed 6 bases from V and 0 bases from J, with 12 bases in between. The CDR3 contains 14 residues. Germline values: CDR1 MNHNS, CDR2 SASEGT. Libraries for TCR beta were made by quantitative 5'-RACE with molecular barcodes. TCRdb fed the 5' RACE reads into MiXCR, producing one record per CDR3 protein. The table lists about 540,000 distinct CDR3 sequences, 9.5% to 15% of them singletons, with around 7% in the top ten. The sample consisted of blood, either unsorted or a sorted T cell fraction (not recorded which). The TCR sequence derives from a male donor with ankylosing spondylitis. This rearrangement joins TRBV6-1 to TRBJ2-7, with D possibly matching TRBD2 (6 bases). The DNA for the CDR3 is TGTGCCAGCAGCCCACGGGAGCCCTCCTACGAGCAGTACTTC. Its protein is CASSPREPSYEQYF.